The 28 T cell receptor beta chains below were found in one sample sequenced in a study of cytomegalovirus exposure and HLA in healthy donors. The PCR was carried out with 60 Vbeta primers and 13 Jbeta primers. Sequencing was performed with immunoSEQ multiplex PCR; in TCRdb, only in-frame clones are kept and a portion is missing. The data hold about 120,000 clones, with around 75% observed a single time. Sample: PBMCs. Receptor source: a woman aged 18-29 years in good health and CMV-seronegative.

The chain combines TRBV19 with TRBJ2-2, with D unclear. This CDR3 region has 12 residues. V dropped 7 bases and J dropped 3 bases, with 6 bases sitting between them. CDR1 and CDR2 from the germline V gene are LNHDA and SQIVND (reference sequence). The CDR3 reads CASNLDTGELFF. The DNA of the CDR3 is TGTGCCAGTAATCTAGACACCGGGGAGCTGTTTTTT.

The CDR3 protein is CASNPGATEAFF. The CDR3 nucleotides are TGTGCCAGTAACCCAGGGGCCACTGAAGCTTTCTTT. V gene TRBV19 combines with J gene TRBJ1-1; D perhaps matches TRBD1 (6 bases). Germline values: CDR1 LNHDA, CDR2 SQIVND (reference sequence). This CDR3 has 12 residues. With 7 bases removed from V and 4 bases from J, the gap between germline ends came to 10 bases. Together with reference TRBV19 and TRBJ1-1, the CDR3 gives the full variable domain: DGGITQSPKYLFRKEGQNVTLSCEQNLNHDAMYWYRQDPGQGLRLIYYSQIVNDFQKGDIAEGYSVSREKKESFPLTVTSAQKNPTAFYLCASNPGATEAFFGQGTRLTVV.

The CDR3 coding sequence is TGTGCCAGCAGCTTGGGGGGTATCTCCTACAATGAGCAGTTCTTC. Translating gives CASSLGGISYNEQFF. The chain carries TRBV7-9 and TRBJ2-1; a possible D gene is TRBD2 (6 bases). The CDR3 is made up of 15 amino acids. Germline V CDR1 and CDR2: SEHNR, FQNEAQ (reference sequence). With 3 bases removed from V and 0 bases from J, the gap between germline ends came to 9 bases.

The chain is built from TRBV5-1 and TRBJ2-1, with D tentatively TRBD2 (5 bases). The CDR3 runs to 15 residues. Germline assignment: CDR1 SGHRS and CDR2 YFSETQ. V lost 2 bases and J lost 8, with 17 bases in between. In DNA form, the CDR3 reads TGCGCCAGCAGCTTATTACCGGGAATGAAGGATGAGCAGTTCTTC. Translating it yields CASSLLPGMKDEQFF. Combining the CDR3 with reference TRBV5-1 and TRBJ2-1 gives the whole variable domain KAGVTQTPRYLIKTRGQQVTLSCSPISGHRSVSWYQQTPGQGLQFLFEYFSETQRNKGNFPGRFSGRQFSNSRSEMNVSTLELGDSALYLCASSLLPGMKDEQFFGPGTRLTVL.

This clone was detected only a few times. This chain joins TRBV2 and TRBJ2-3; 8 nucleotides match TRBD1. This CDR3 region has 16 residues. The germline V gene has CDR1 SNHLY and CDR2 FYNNEI. V trimming: 6 bases; J trimming: 3 bases; junction bases outside the gene matches: 11. The CDR3 nucleotides read TGTGCCAGCAGGGGTCCGGGACAGGTTCATACAGATACGCAGTATTTT. This encodes CASRGPGQVHTDTQYF.

This chain links TRBV5-1 with TRBJ2-1, with 11 bases aligning to TRBD2. The germline V gene encodes CDR1 SGHRS and CDR2 YFSETQ. With V trimmed by 4 bases and J by 10 bases, 19 bases remained unmatched. The CDR3 totals 18 residues. CDR3 in amino acids: CASSHRNVAGGRTEEQFF. As DNA, the CDR3 is TGCGCCAGCAGCCATAGGAACGTAGCGGGGGGGCGAACGGAAGAGCAGTTCTTC.

The chain has TRBV13 and TRBJ2-3; D gene uncertain. V lost 4 bases and J lost 1, with 12 bases in between. Germline CDR1 PRHDT, CDR2 FYEKMQ (reference sequence). The length of the CDR3 is 15 residues. The DNA of the CDR3 is TGTGCCAGCAGCTCTCCTCGTGGCCGCACAGATACGCAGTATTTT. It is translated as CASSSPRGRTDTQYF.

The chain recombines TRBV9 with TRBJ1-1, with unresolved D. The V gene lost 4 bases and the J gene lost 5 bases, with 12 bases spanning the gap. CDR3 length equals 13 residues. CDR1 SGDLS and CDR2 YYNGEE come from the germline V gene. CDR3 loop: CASSLREVTEAFF. In DNA, the CDR3 is TGTGCCAGCAGCCTCCGGGAGGTTACTGAAGCTTTCTTT. Full variable domain (rest looked up from reference TRBV9 and TRBJ1-1): DSGVTQTPKHLITATGQRVTLRCSPRSGDLSVYWYQQSLDQGLQFLIQYYNGEERAKGNILERFSAQQFPDLHSELNLSSLELGDSALYFCASSLREVTEAFFGQGTRLTVV.

The chain combines TRBV5-1 with TRBJ1-2; TRBD1 aligns across 8 bases. J was trimmed by 4 bases and V by 3 bases; bases with no gene match: 14. Germline assignment: CDR1 SGHRS and CDR2 YFSETQ. CDR3 length: 17 residues. This chain's CDR3 is CASSSTIGQGASYGYTF. The CDR3 DNA reads TGCGCCAGCAGCTCGACCATTGGCCAGGGGGCTAGCTATGGCTACACCTTC.

This clone was counted between two and nine times. This chain's CDR3 is CASSPLQGSMNTEAFF. CDR3 DNA: TGTGCCAGCAGCCCATTACAGGGGAGTATGAACACTGAAGCTTTCTTT. This rearrangement joins TRBV9 to TRBJ1-1; 7 nucleotides agree with TRBD1. With 4 bases clipped from V and 0 bases from J, the junction kept 9 bases outside the gene matches. Germline V gene sequence: CDR1 SGDLS, CDR2 YYNGEE. This CDR3 spans 16 amino acids.

V and J are TRBV5-4 and TRBJ2-5; D gene ambiguous. The CDR3 consists of 11 residues. Trimming took off 2 bases at V and 7 bases at J, with 6 bases between the two ends. Germline lookup yields CDR1 SGHNT and CDR2 YYREEE (reference sequence). CDR3 DNA: TGTGCCAGCAGCTTCTCCGGGACCCAGTACTTC. Its protein is CASSFSGTQYF.

The chain carries TRBV27 and TRBJ1-2, with TRBD1 identical over 8 bases. Looked up from germline, CDR1 is MNHEY and CDR2 is SMNVEV (reference sequence). The CDR3 has 16 residues. The J segment lost 3 bases and the V segment lost 2 bases, leaving 8 bases of the junction unmatched. Written as DNA, the CDR3 is TGTGCCAGCAGTTTAAAGGGGGGACAGGTCTACTATGGCTACACCTTC. Protein sequence: CASSLKGGQVYYGYTF.

The CDR3 nucleotides are TGTGCCAGCAGCCGAGTGGGGGCTAAAGGTGAAAGGACTGAAGCTTTCTTT. This gives the protein CASSRVGAKGERTEAFF. The chain uses TRBV7-9 and TRBJ1-1; tentative D call: TRBD1 (6 bases). V dropped 5 bases and J dropped 5 bases, with 24 bases sitting between them. CDR1 and CDR2 (germline): SEHNR, FQNEAQ (reference sequence). This CDR3 has 17 amino acids.

Details on this clone: A junction end diverges from the germline sequence, so it may reflect a read error. V and J are TRBV4-2 and TRBJ2-7, with D maybe TRBD1 (6 bases). Per germline, CDR1 LGHNA and CDR2 YNFKEQ. CDR3 length: 15 amino acids. CDR3 in DNA: TGTGCCAGCAGCCACGCTCAACAGGGCTCCGACGAGCAGTACTTC. Encoded protein: CASSHAQQGSDEQYF.

The chain couples TRBV4-1 to TRBJ1-6; perhaps TRBD1 as D (6 bases). The ends were cut back, 4 bases at V and 8 bases at J, with 15 bases in the middle. Germline V lookup: CDR1 MGHRA, CDR2 YSYEKL. The CDR3 spans 15 residues. The CDR3 loop reads CASSRPTGLYSPLHF. The CDR3 coding sequence is TGCGCCAGCAGCCGACCCACAGGGTTATATTCACCCCTCCACTTT.

This clone was detected a few times. CDR3 in DNA: TGTGCCAGCAGCGTGGGAGGGTGCGGTGAAGCTTTCTTT. Its translation: CASSVGGCGEAFF. This rearrangement joins TRBV21-1 to TRBJ1-1. TRBV21-1 is deemed a pseudogene. The CDR3 is made up of 13 amino acids.

J is TRBJ1-3 and V is TRBV5-1; D gene uncertain. This CDR3 comprises 15 residues. CDR1 and CDR2 (germline): SGHRS, YFSETQ. The V end was cut by 0 bases, the J end by 0 bases, with 7 bases between. CDR3 region: CASSLGGDSGNTIYF. The CDR3 bases are TGCGCCAGCAGCTTGGGGGGAGACTCTGGAAACACCATATATTTT.

This sequence joins TRBV28 and TRBJ2-5; 12 bases match TRBD2. V was clipped by 6 bases and J by 2 bases; unmatched bases: 10. Germline V gene data show CDR1 as MDHEN and CDR2 as SYDVKM. The CDR3 length is 17 residues. The CDR3 region is CASRLLAGGGLQETQYF. The CDR3 DNA follows: TGTGCCAGCAGGCTACTAGCGGGGGGCGGGCTGCAAGAGACCCAGTACTTC.

The V gene is TRBV7-6, the J gene TRBJ1-2, with 8 bases aligning to TRBD1. The germline V gene has CDR1 SGHVS and CDR2 FNYEAQ. The CDR3 totals 14 residues. V lost 5 bases to trimming and J lost 5 bases; unmatched junction nucleotides: 7. The CDR3 is CASSPAGGPYGYTF. The CDR3 DNA follows: TGTGCCAGCAGCCCCGCAGGGGGCCCATATGGCTACACCTTC.

The chain employs TRBV30 and TRBJ2-2; D is possibly TRBD2 (6 bases). Per the germline V gene, CDR1 is GTSNPN and CDR2 is SVGIG (reference sequence). This CDR3 is built from 15 residues. Deletions cut 4 bases from V and 3 bases from J, with 15 bases between. CDR3 sequence reads: CAWMRGTGDTGELFF. CDR3 DNA sequence: TGTGCCTGGATGAGGGGCACGGGGGACACCGGGGAGCTGTTTTTT.

The chain uses TRBV6-5 and TRBJ2-3; 8 bases are a match to TRBD2. V gave up 2 bases and J gave up 1 base; unmatched junction bases: 2. This CDR3 is 15 amino acids long. Germline lookup yields CDR1 MNHEY and CDR2 SVGAGI. CDR3 nucleotide sequence: TGTGCCAGCAGTTACGGGCGGGGGGGCACAGATACGCAGTATTTT. Its translation: CASSYGRGGTDTQYF.

This chain links TRBV29-1 with TRBJ1-1; possibly TRBD1 for D (5 bases). There are 12 residues in the CDR3. Trimming took off 6 bases at V and 7 bases at J, with 15 bases between the two ends. Looked up from germline, CDR1 is SQVTM and CDR2 is ANQGSEA. CDR3 nucleotides: TGCAGCGTAGGGGCCCTATCCCTTGAAGCTTTCTTT. Amino acid sequence: CSVGALSLEAFF.

V gene TRBV7-3 combines with J gene TRBJ2-3; 8 nucleotides line up with TRBD2. The CDR3 spans 16 residues. Looked up from germline, CDR1 is SGHTA and CDR2 is FQGTGA. V lost 5 bases to trimming and J lost 2 bases; unmatched junction nucleotides: 9. The CDR3 nucleotides are TGTGCCAGCAGCGGGCAGGGCGGGGGGCCCACAGATACGCAGTATTTT. Translation: CASSGQGGGPTDTQYF.

This clone was detected only a few times. V gene TRBV5-4 combines with J gene TRBJ1-1; a possible D gene is TRBD1 (5 bases). Between the trimmed V and J ends, which lost 2 bases and 1 base, there was a span of 9 bases. Germline assignment: CDR1 SGHNT and CDR2 YYREEE (reference sequence). This CDR3 region has 14 residues. This CDR3 is CASSFQGSNTEAFF. In DNA, the CDR3 is TGTGCCAGCAGCTTTCAGGGATCGAACACTGAAGCTTTCTTT.

The chain carries TRBV21-1 and TRBJ1-5. TRBV21-1 represents a pseudogene. The CDR3 is made up of 18 amino acids. The CDR3 region has the DNA TGTGCCAGCAGCAAACCGGAGGGGTTGGTTGGTAGGAATCAGCCCCAGCATTTT. This codes for CASSKPEGLVGRNQPQHF.

The count of this clone is one. V usage is TRBV5-4 and J usage is TRBJ1-4; no clear D gene. Between the trimmed V and J ends, which lost 3 bases and 6 bases, there was a span of 12 bases. The CDR3 is made up of 14 amino acids. Germline CDR1 is SGHNT and CDR2 is YYREEE (reference sequence). The CDR3 sequence is CASSSRQVDEKLFF. CDR3 DNA: TGTGCCAGCAGCTCGCGACAAGTAGATGAAAAACTGTTTTTT.

The chain recombines TRBV6-5 with TRBJ1-2; 8 positions match TRBD1. The CDR3 extends over 14 amino acids. Losses at the gene ends were 6 bases for V and 5 bases for J; bases not matched to a gene: 8. Germline-derived CDR1 and CDR2 are MNHEY and SVGAGI. Here the CDR3 reads CASRDRGGIYGYTF. As DNA, the CDR3 is TGTGCCAGCAGAGACAGGGGCGGTATATATGGCTACACCTTC.

This chain connects TRBV7-9 to TRBJ1-2; TRBD1 aligns across 10 bases. V lost 2 bases to trimming and J lost 5 bases; unmatched junction nucleotides: 5. The CDR3 loop spans 15 amino acids. Germline CDR1 is SEHNR and CDR2 is FQNEAQ (reference sequence). For the CDR3, the DNA is TGTGCCAGCAGCTTACCGGGACAGGGGATTTATGGCTACACCTTC. It yields the protein CASSLPGQGIYGYTF.